The T cell receptor beta chain described here comes from a study of T cells after yellow fever vaccination (dated by TCRdb to about 2019). Concerning the study at large: The SMART-Seq v4 Ultra Low Input RNA kit was used to prepare libraries from fractions with low cell numbers. Bulk PBMC replicates and cell subsets were isolated from blood drawn at multiple timepoints before and after both primary and secondary immunization. To follow T-cell clones before and after both primary and booster YFV17D yellow fever vaccination, bulk TCR alpha and beta repertoires underwent longitudinal sequencing. The cohort comprised two healthy male donors, one aged 18 to 29 and one aged 30 to 40 years. General study outcomes and caveats: Computational filtering was needed because FACS-sorted repertoires could contain abundant contaminating clonotypes from the bulk population. Compared with the primary T-cell response, the secondary T-cell response was faster but weaker, reaching its peak on day 5 rather than on day 15. Because the study included only a couple of donors, the extent to which the findings can be generalized is limited. After the booster, most of the clones that had expanded following primary vaccination were detected again (about 95% of CD4 and 88% of CD8), which suggests that memory was broadly maintained. A small fraction of clonotypes appeared in both the CD4 and CD8 compartments, likely as a result of convergent recombination.

The sample was run on an Illumina NovaSeq 6000. TCR cDNA was synthesized by 5'RACE template switching, through which a universal primer site and unique molecular identifiers were introduced. cDNA synthesis was primed from both the TCR alpha and TCR beta constant segments. Two PCR steps were used to amplify libraries, with sample barcodes and sequencing adapters being added in the second step. Sequencing of the libraries was done on either Illumina HiSeq 2500 (2x100 bp) or NovaSeq (2x150 bp). In the paper's pipeline: MIGEC handled demultiplexing of reads and collapsing into UMI consensus sequences, while MiXCR performed V(D)J alignment. Using edgeR on replicate PBMC samples, clonotypes were called vaccine-responding if FDR was below 0.01 and the log2 fold change was above 5 up to day 15. Each bulk clonotype received a CD4 or CD8 identity based on whether the sequenced CD4 or CD8 repertoire contained that clonotype at higher abundance. TCRdb redid the processing of the public reads, applying fastp at Q25 and MiXCR, and retained in-frame beta chains. A single entry per CDR3 protein holds the most common genes and DNA from its merged rows. TCRdb, not the original authors, processed these V and J calls. This sample holds about 330,000 distinct CDR3 sequences; about 4% were observed only once. The ten largest clones represent approximately 25% of the sample.

As for this clonotype: Its antigen is currently not known. Nothing much larger sits one base from this clone, and base qualities are not available.

The sample's treatment or condition label, in plain terms: live attenuated yellow fever vaccine strain. Two biological replicates of bulk PBMCs were collected at each blood-draw timepoint. PBMCs were isolated from peripheral blood using a standard Ficoll-Paque protocol. TriZol was used to extract RNA from bulk PBMCs, from CD4 and CD8 fractions, and from dextramer-positive and dextramer-negative fractions. The sequence came from a man between 18 and 29 years old who received the YFV17D yellow fever vaccine. Sequenced here: PBMCs, sampled 5 days after the yellow fever booster vaccination.

The nucleotide sequence reads TGTGCCAGCAGCTTGATGCGCATACGGTTTAACTATGGCTACACCTTC. Its translation is CASSLMRIRFNYGYTF. Recombination connected TRBV5-6 to TRBJ1-2, with no confidently assigned D gene. CDR1 and CDR2 were assigned from the germline V gene as SGHDT and YYEEEE. The CDR3 has 16 amino acids, counting the end cysteine and phenylalanine. The read is trimmed to its CDR3 DNA, 48 bases read in frame from base 1. V loses 1 base of germline sequence and J loses 1 base, and the interval between the two ends is 14 bases. The full variable domain, with segments outside the CDR3 supplied by the reference TRBV5-6 and TRBJ1-2 proteins, appears as DAGVTQSPTHLIKTRGQQVTLRCSPKSGHDTVSWYQQALGQGPQFIFQYYEEEERQRGNFPDRFSGHQFPNYSSELNVNALLLGDSALYLCASSLMRIRFNYGYTFGSGTRLTVV.